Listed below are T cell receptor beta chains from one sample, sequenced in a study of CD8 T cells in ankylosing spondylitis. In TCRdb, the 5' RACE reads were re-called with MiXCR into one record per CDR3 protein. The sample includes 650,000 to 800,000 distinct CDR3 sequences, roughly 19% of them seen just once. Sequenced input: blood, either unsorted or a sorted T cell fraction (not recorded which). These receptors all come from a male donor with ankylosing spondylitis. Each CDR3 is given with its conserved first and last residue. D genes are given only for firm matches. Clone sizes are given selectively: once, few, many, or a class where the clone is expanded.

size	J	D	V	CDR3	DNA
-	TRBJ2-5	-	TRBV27	CASGVQGVSETQYF	TGTGCCAGCGGGGTCCAGGGTGTGTCGGAGACCCAGTACTTC
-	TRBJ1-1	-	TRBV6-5	CASSYYGVGTEAFF	TGTGCCAGCAGTTACTATGGTGTCGGCACTGAAGCTTTCTTT
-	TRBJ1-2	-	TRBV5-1	CASSSPDSNYGYTF	TGCGCCAGCAGCTCACCGGACAGTAACTATGGCTACACCTTC
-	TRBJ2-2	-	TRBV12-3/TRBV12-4	CASIETGLGAGELFF	TGTGCCAGCATCGAAACCGGACTTGGCGCCGGGGAGCTGTTTTTT
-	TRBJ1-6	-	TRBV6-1	CASSPRLQGNHSPLHF	TGTGCCAGCAGCCCCCGCCTCCAGGGGAATCATTCACCCCTCCACTTT
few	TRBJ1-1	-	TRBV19	CASSIDSFQGKNTEAFF	TGTGCCAGTAGTATCGATTCCTTTCAGGGGAAGAACACTGAAGCTTTCTTT
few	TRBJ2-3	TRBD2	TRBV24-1	CATSATSGGASGTDTQYF	TGTGCCACCAGTGCCACTAGCGGGGGGGCCTCTGGCACAGATACGCAGTATTTT
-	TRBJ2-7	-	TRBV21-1	CASSKEGVGHPPGEQYF	TGTGCCAGCAGCAAAGAAGGGGTGGGACACCCGCCGGGCGAGCAGTACTTC
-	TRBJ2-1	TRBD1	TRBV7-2	CASSLRGKADNEQFF	TGTGCCAGCAGCCTCAGGGGGAAGGCAGACAATGAGCAGTTCTTC
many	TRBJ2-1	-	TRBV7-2	CASSLQLWEQFF	TGTGCCAGCAGCTTACAGCTCTGGGAGCAGTTCTTC
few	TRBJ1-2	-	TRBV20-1	CSARDIYGYTF	TGCAGTGCTAGAGACATCTATGGCTACACCTTC
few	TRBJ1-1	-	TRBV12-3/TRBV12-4	CASSPRGAMNTEAFF	TGTGCCAGCAGTCCCAGGGGTGCTATGAACACTGAAGCTTTCTTT
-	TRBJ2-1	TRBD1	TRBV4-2	CASSQGQGIVNEQFF	TGTGCCAGCAGCCAGGGACAGGGGATAGTCAATGAGCAGTTCTTC
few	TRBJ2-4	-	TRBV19	CASNTEVAAKNIQYF	TGTGCCAGTAATACGGAGGTGGCGGCCAAAAACATTCAGTACTTC
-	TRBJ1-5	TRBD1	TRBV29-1	CSVKTGYSQPQHF	TGCAGCGTGAAGACAGGGTATAGTCAGCCCCAGCATTTT
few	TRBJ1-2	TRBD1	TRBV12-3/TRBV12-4	CASSPGGQGRNGYTF	TGTGCCAGCAGCCCTGGGGGACAGGGGCGAAATGGCTACACCTTC
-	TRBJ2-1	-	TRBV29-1	CSVGRGTAYNEQFF	TGCAGCGTTGGGAGGGGGACAGCTTACAATGAGCAGTTCTTC
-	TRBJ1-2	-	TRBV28	CASGNYGYTF	TGTGCCAGCGGTAACTATGGCTACACCTTC
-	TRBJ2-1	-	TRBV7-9	CASTRLEYNEQFF	TGTGCCAGCACCCGACTAGAATACAATGAGCAGTTCTTC
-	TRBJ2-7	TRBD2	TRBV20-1	CSAINPRTSGNEQYF	TGCAGTGCCATCAACCCCCGGACTAGCGGGAACGAGCAGTACTTC
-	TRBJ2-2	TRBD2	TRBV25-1	CASSDWTSGVTGELFF	TGTGCCAGCAGTGATTGGACTAGCGGGGTCACCGGGGAGCTGTTTTTT
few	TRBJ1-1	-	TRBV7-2	CASNLMGGHTEAFF	TGTGCCAGCAACCTAATGGGGGGGCACACTGAAGCTTTCTTT
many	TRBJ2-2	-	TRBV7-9	CASSPRTDTGELFF	TGTGCCAGCAGCCCCAGGACAGACACCGGGGAGCTGTTTTTT
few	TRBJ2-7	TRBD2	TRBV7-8	CASSSSKGGTYEQYF	TGTGCCAGCAGCTCCTCGAAGGGAGGGACCTACGAGCAGTACTTC
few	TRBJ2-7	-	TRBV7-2	CASSLYGIFYEQYF	TGTGCCAGCAGCTTGTATGGCATTTTCTACGAGCAGTACTTC
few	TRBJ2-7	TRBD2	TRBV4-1	CASSQDPVWPSGRLEQYF	TGCGCCAGCAGCCAAGATCCTGTTTGGCCTAGCGGGAGGTTGGAGCAGTACTTC
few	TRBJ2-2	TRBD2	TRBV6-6	CASRGGPGELFF	TGTGCCAGCAGGGGAGGGCCCGGGGAGCTGTTTTTT
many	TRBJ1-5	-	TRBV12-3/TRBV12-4	CASSRDRNQPQHF	TGTGCCAGCAGTAGGGACCGCAATCAGCCCCAGCATTTT
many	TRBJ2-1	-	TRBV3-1	CASRQEGIYNEQFF	TGTGCCAGCAGACAGGAAGGAATCTACAATGAGCAGTTCTTC
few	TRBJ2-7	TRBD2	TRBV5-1	CASSSTASGTYEQYF	TGCGCCAGCAGCTCGACGGCTAGCGGTACCTACGAGCAGTACTTC
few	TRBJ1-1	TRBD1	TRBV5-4	CASSLGQGVRTEAFF	TGTGCCAGCAGCTTGGGACAGGGGGTTAGGACTGAAGCTTTCTTT
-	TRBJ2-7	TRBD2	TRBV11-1	CASTSTTGLAGSSYSYEQYF	TGTGCCAGCACCTCAACAACAGGGCTAGCGGGATCCTCTTACTCCTACGAGCAGTACTTC
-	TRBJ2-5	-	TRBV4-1	CASSQKRLRETQYF	TGCGCCAGCAGCCAGAAACGATTGAGGGAGACCCAGTACTTC
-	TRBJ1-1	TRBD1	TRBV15	CATRDRGNTEAFF	TGTGCCACCCGGGACAGGGGGAACACTGAAGCTTTCTTT
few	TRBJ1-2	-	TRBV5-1	CASSLEGRGANF	TGCGCCAGCAGCTTGGAAGGTCGGGGGGCTAACTTC
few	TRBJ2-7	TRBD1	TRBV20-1	CSASRQGGILQYF	TGCAGTGCTAGTAGACAGGGGGGGATACTGCAGTACTTC
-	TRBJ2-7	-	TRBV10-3	CAISDRATGRHEQYF	TGTGCCATCAGTGACCGTGCGACAGGGAGGCACGAGCAGTACTTC
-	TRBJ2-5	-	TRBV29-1	CSVVLNGDLSETQYF	TGCAGCGTTGTGCTTAACGGGGATCTCTCAGAGACCCAGTACTTC
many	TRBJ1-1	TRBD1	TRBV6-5	CASSNTGGLMNTEAFF	TGTGCCAGCAGTAACACAGGGGGCCTAATGAACACTGAAGCTTTCTTT
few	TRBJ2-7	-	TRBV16	CASSQILATYEQYF	TGTGCCAGCAGCCAGATCCTAGCGACCTACGAGCAGTACTTC
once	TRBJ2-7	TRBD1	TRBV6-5	CASSPRDRGQDEQYF	TGTGCCAGCAGTCCCCGGGACAGGGGGCAGGATGAGCAGTACTTC
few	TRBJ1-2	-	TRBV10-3	CAISPFWPSTNGYTF	TGTGCCATCAGTCCCTTCTGGCCCTCAACCAATGGCTACACCTTC
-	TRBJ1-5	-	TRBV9	CASSVGGGPQPQHF	TGTGCCAGCAGCGTAGGGGGGGGCCCTCAGCCCCAGCATTTT
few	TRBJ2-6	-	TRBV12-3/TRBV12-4	CASSLTEGDDVLTF	TGTGCCAGCAGTTTAACCGAAGGAGACGACGTCCTGACTTTC
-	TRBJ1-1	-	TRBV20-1	CSPRGGQQNTEAFF	TGCAGTCCTCGGGGGGGACAACAGAACACTGAAGCTTTCTTT
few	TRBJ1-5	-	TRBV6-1	CASRREWDFRVSNQPQHF	TGTGCCAGCAGGAGGGAATGGGACTTCAGAGTTAGCAATCAGCCCCAGCATTTT
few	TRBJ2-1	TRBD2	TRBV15	CATSRGLAGGYNEQFF	TGTGCCACCAGCAGAGGGCTAGCGGGAGGGTACAATGAGCAGTTCTTC
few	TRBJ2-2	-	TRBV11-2	CASSPRQGSSAGELFF	TGTGCCAGCAGCCCGCGACAGGGTTCTAGCGCCGGGGAGCTGTTTTTT
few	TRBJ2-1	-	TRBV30	CAWSSHAEQFF	TGTGCCTGGAGTTCTCACGCCGAGCAGTTCTTC
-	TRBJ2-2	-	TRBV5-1	CASSPRPGSAGELFF	TGCGCCAGCAGCCCTCGCCCGGGATCCGCCGGGGAGCTGTTTTTT
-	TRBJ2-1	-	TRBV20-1	CSGRWAGGNEQFF	TGCAGTGGCAGGTGGGCTGGGGGCAATGAGCAGTTCTTC
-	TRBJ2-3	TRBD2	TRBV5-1	CASSHPRASGRADTQYF	TGCGCCAGCAGCCACCCACGGGCTAGCGGGAGGGCAGATACGCAGTATTTT
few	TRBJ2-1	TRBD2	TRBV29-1	CSSGGGSSYNEQFF	TGCAGCTCTGGCGGCGGGAGCTCCTACAATGAGCAGTTCTTC